The text below deals with one TCR beta chain. Its antigen remains unknown. The sample is drawn from a study of post-analysis software for immune sequencing data. Study in general: There were relapsing-remitting, secondary progressive and progressive-relapsing multiple sclerosis among the disease courses included. Findings and limits, study-wide: There was significantly lower normalized Chao1 diversity in multiple sclerosis patients than in controls. Co-batched samples clustered tightly together by F measure. Higher frequency in patients than in controls was seen for five TRBV segments, with TRBV5-6, TRBV5-1 and TRBV20-1 among them.

V lost 2 bases to trimming and J lost 2 bases; unmatched junction nucleotides: 8. The CDR3 covers 16 residues. Germline assignment: CDR1 SGHRS and CDR2 YFSETQ. Unique molecular identifiers were present in the TCR beta cDNA libraries. A population of roughly 0.85 to 10 million T cells gave rise to about 500,000 cDNA molecules. TCRdb re-called the PCR reads with MiXCR, one entry per CDR3 protein. The data contain about 820,000 distinct CDR3 sequences, about 50% of them singletons. The sample consisted of blood. The V and J genes are TRBV5-1 and TRBJ2-3, with 7 bases lining up with TRBD2. The origin of this receptor is a girl between 10 and 17 years old with multiple sclerosis. The CDR3 coding sequence is TGCGCCAGCAGCTTCCTTAAGACTAGCACCACAGATACGCAGTATTTT. The encoded protein is CASSFLKTSTTDTQYF.